Listed below are T cell receptor beta chains from one sample, sequenced in a study of identical twins. TCRdb reprocessed the 5' RACE reads via MiXCR and lists one record per CDR3 protein. The sample has some 570,000 distinct CDR3 sequences; about 22% are singletons. The same specimen was also included in a second study, on yellow fever vaccine responses in identical twins.

Material for sequencing was CD4+ T cells sorted from blood. These receptors originate from a young woman in good health. Each CDR3 is given with its conserved first and last residue. D genes are given only for firm matches. Not all rows give a size; the values are once, few, many and, for expanded clones, a class.

j_call v_call d_call clone_size cdr3_nt cdr3_aa
TRBJ2-3 TRBV3-1 TRBD1 few TGTGCCAGCAGCCATGCAGGGACAGCCTTATCAGATACGCAGTATTTT CASSHAGTALSDTQYF
TRBJ2-1 TRBV7-9 TRBD2 NA TGTGCCAGCAGCATAGCTAGCGGAGCACCCTACAATGAGCAGTTCTTC CASSIASGAPYNEQFF
TRBJ2-1 TRBV12-3/TRBV12-4 TRBD2 NA TGTGCCAGCGGGTTAATGGGGGCTAGCGGGAGCGATGAGCAGTTCTTC CASGLMGASGSDEQFF
TRBJ1-6 TRBV5-6 TRBD1 NA TGTGCCAGCAGCCATGGGACAGGCAATTCACCCCTCCACTTT CASSHGTGNSPLHF
TRBJ2-7 TRBV20-1 NA NA TGCAGTGCTAGTAGCGACAGCAACTCAGCGGAGCAGTACTTC CSASSDSNSAEQYF
TRBJ2-2 TRBV11-3 TRBD2 NA TGTGCCAGCAGACCAGGGAGGGTCTCGAACACCGGGGAGCTGTTTTTT CASRPGRVSNTGELFF
TRBJ2-4 TRBV2 NA NA TGTGCCTGCAGTTTTCGTGGCAGGACTACAACCGACAAAAACATTCAGTACTTC CACSFRGRTTTDKNIQYF
TRBJ2-2 TRBV12-3/TRBV12-4 NA NA TGTGCCAGCAGTTACGCGTTAGTTCCCGGACGAATCCTCGGGGAGCTGTTTTTT CASSYALVPGRILGELFF
TRBJ1-2 TRBV28 NA NA TGTGCCAGCAGTTTAATTGTAAACTATGGCTACACCTTC CASSLIVNYGYTF
TRBJ1-1 TRBV12-3/TRBV12-4 TRBD1 few TGTGCCAGCAGTCATCGGACAGGCCGGACTGAAGCTTTCTTT CASSHRTGRTEAFF
TRBJ2-1 TRBV29-1 TRBD2 few TGCAGCGTTGAGCCTAGCGGGAATGAGCAGTTCTTC CSVEPSGNEQFF
TRBJ2-5 TRBV9 TRBD2 NA TGTGCCAGCAGCGCAAACCCTAGCGGGGCCCAGTACTTC CASSANPSGAQYF
TRBJ1-3 TRBV27 TRBD1 few TGTGCCAGTAAGATGGGACAGGGGTTAGGAAACACCATATATTTT CASKMGQGLGNTIYF
TRBJ2-1 TRBV24-1 TRBD2 NA TGTGCCACCAGTGATTTGCGACTAGCGGGGTACAATGAGCAGTTCTTC CATSDLRLAGYNEQFF